The clone carrying this TCR beta chain was recorded many times. Its target is not known. The time point is: sample taken at primary tumor resection. Whole RNA was taken from tumor, nontumor lung or frozen PBMC; it was then sequenced unsorted. Individual TCR cDNA molecules each bore their own unique molecular identifier. Each CDR3 protein gets one entry after TCRdb re-called the 5' RACE reads with MiXCR. Altogether about 20,000 distinct CDR3 sequences are present, roughly 15% being singletons, with the ten largest covering roughly 29%. These data belong to a study of spatial heterogeneity in lung cancer. Study overall: A unique TCR and UMI combination showed up more than ten times in raw reads, on average. Study-wide results and limits: The recorded estimate of tumor T cell coverage is around 7.7% for alpha chains and roughly 12% for beta chains. Expanded intratumoral alpha and beta TCR counts tracked tumor mutation counts.

CDR1 MDHEN and CDR2 SYDVKM come from the germline V gene. There are 15 residues in the CDR3. With V trimmed by 2 bases and J by 2 bases, 1 base remained unmatched. The genes are TRBV28 and TRBJ2-1; 9 positions agree with TRBD2. The TCR originated in a female donor with early-stage non-small cell lung cancer. The sequences come from lung tumor tissue, collected at surgery. The CDR3 nucleotides read TGTGCCAGCAGTTTAGCGGGAGGGCCCTACAATGAGCAGTTCTTC. This sequence encodes CASSLAGGPYNEQFF.